The rows below give T cell receptor beta chains drawn from one sample of a study of cytomegalovirus exposure and HLA in healthy donors. The method was immunoSEQ multiplex PCR; TCRdb's version includes in-frame clones alone and lacks a portion of them. Altogether some 180,000 clones are present, around 73% being singletons, with the ten largest covering about 4.9%. The sequenced sample was PBMCs. Receptor source: a woman aged 18 to 35 in good health and CMV-seropositive. Each CDR3 is given with its conserved first and last residue. The D gene is left open where the match is weak. Clone sizes are given selectively: once, few, many, or a class where the clone is expanded.

V gene	clone size	D gene	J gene	CDR3 protein	CDR3 DNA
TRBV9	-	-	TRBJ2-1	CASSVESRSFYNEQFF	TGTGCCAGCAGCGTAGAGTCGCGTAGCTTCTACAATGAGCAGTTCTTC
TRBV5-1	once	-	TRBJ1-3	CASSSDYLSGPGNTIYF	TGCGCCAGCAGCTCAGATTACCTCTCTGGGCCTGGAAACACCATATATTTT
TRBV5-5	-	-	TRBJ1-5	CASSLAFQYSNQPQHF	TGTGCCAGCAGCTTGGCTTTTCAGTATAGCAATCAGCCCCAGCATTTT
TRBV7-9	few	TRBD2	TRBJ2-2	CASSAPGLDGTGELFF	TGTGCCAGCAGCGCTCCCGGACTAGATGGAACCGGGGAGCTGTTTTTT
TRBV11-3	-	-	TRBJ2-5	CASSPRGYETQYF	TGTGCCAGCAGCCCGAGAGGGTATGAGACCCAGTACTTC
TRBV5-1	-	-	TRBJ2-5	CASSLGGPQETQYF	TGCGCCAGCAGCTTGGGGGGGCCCCAAGAGACCCAGTACTTC
TRBV30	-	TRBD1	TRBJ1-3	CAWSETGTGNTIYF	TGTGCCTGGAGTGAGACAGGGACTGGAAACACCATATATTTT
TRBV5-1	-	-	TRBJ2-7	CASSLAGSTYEQYF	TGCGCCAGCAGCTTGGCGGGGTCCACCTACGAGCAGTACTTC
TRBV4-2	-	TRBD1	TRBJ1-6	CASSQEDRNNSPLHF	TGTGCCAGCAGCCAAGAGGACAGGAATAATTCACCCCTCCACTTT
TRBV28	-	-	TRBJ2-3	CASSLSGFGTDTQYF	TGTGCCAGCAGCCTGAGCGGGTTTGGCACAGATACGCAGTATTTT
TRBV20-1	-	-	TRBJ2-5	CSASERQEQYF	TGCAGTGCTAGTGAAAGACAGGAGCAGTACTTC
TRBV10-2	-	TRBD1	TRBJ1-1	CASSDSGGKTEAFF	TGCGCCAGCAGTGACTCAGGGGGAAAGACTGAAGCTTTCTTT
TRBV7-2	few	-	TRBJ1-2	CASSYGVDYGYTF	TGTGCCAGCAGCTACGGGGTAGACTATGGCTACACCTTC
TRBV5-4	-	TRBD1	TRBJ2-1	CASSRGQGHNEQFF	TGTGCCAGCAGCCGGGGACAGGGGCACAATGAGCAGTTCTTC
TRBV19	-	-	TRBJ1-2	CASQAGRDYGYTF	TGTGCCTCACAAGCGGGCAGGGACTATGGCTACACCTTC
TRBV7-9	once	TRBD1	TRBJ1-4	CASSFRTGTVRANEKLFF	TGTGCCAGCAGCTTTCGTACAGGGACAGTGAGAGCTAATGAAAAACTGTTTTTT
TRBV2	-	-	TRBJ2-4	CAGTRGDIQYF	TGTGCCGGCACCAGGGGTGACATTCAGTACTTC
TRBV28	-	-	TRBJ1-3	CASSSLSGNTIYF	TGTGCCAGCAGTTCCCTCTCTGGAAACACCATATATTTT
TRBV28	-	TRBD2	TRBJ2-2	CASSLGTSGGPGELFF	TGTGCCAGCAGTTTGGGGACTAGCGGGGGCCCCGGGGAGCTGTTTTTT
TRBV19	-	-	TRBJ2-7	CASSILEGAYEQYF	TGTGCCAGTAGTATTTTAGAGGGCGCCTACGAGCAGTACTTC
TRBV5-1	-	TRBD1	TRBJ2-1	CASSRDRDRHNEQFF	TGCGCCAGCAGCCGGGACAGGGATAGGCACAATGAGCAGTTCTTC
TRBV4-1	-	-	TRBJ1-5	CASSPTPGTRSPQHF	TGCGCCAGCAGTCCTACCCCCGGGACACGTTCCCCCCAGCATTTT
TRBV30	-	-	TRBJ1-2	CAWSLGVGYTF	TGTGCCTGGAGTTTAGGGGTTGGCTACACCTTC
TRBV9	-	TRBD2	TRBJ2-3	CASSVSGGVTDTQYF	TGTGCCAGCAGCGTGAGCGGGGGGGTCACAGATACGCAGTATTTT
TRBV7-8	-	TRBD2	TRBJ2-2	CASSLARVVTSGSHRELFF	TGTGCCAGCAGCTTAGCGAGGGTAGTTACTAGCGGGTCTCATCGGGAGCTGTTTTTT
TRBV7-2	-	TRBD1	TRBJ1-1	CASSWDRETEAFF	TGTGCCAGCAGCTGGGACAGGGAGACTGAAGCTTTCTTT
TRBV28	-	TRBD2	TRBJ2-5	CASRAGLAGETQYF	TGTGCCAGCAGGGCCGGACTAGCGGGAGAGACCCAGTACTTC
TRBV4-1	-	-	TRBJ2-5	CASSLQGLETQYF	TGCGCCAGCAGCCTTCAGGGGTTAGAGACCCAGTACTTC
TRBV28	-	-	TRBJ1-1	CASSPRTVGGTEAFF	TGTGCCAGCAGCCCCCGGACGGTGGGAGGTACTGAAGCTTTCTTT
TRBV7-8	few	-	TRBJ1-1	CASSLTGNTEAFF	TGTGCCAGCAGCTTGACAGGGAACACTGAAGCTTTCTTT
TRBV10-2	-	-	TRBJ2-7	CASSELWGPAYEQYF	TGCGCCAGCAGTGAGTTGTGGGGCCCGGCCTACGAGCAGTACTTC